This T cell receptor (beta chain) is drawn from a study of shared clonotypes between healthy human individuals. At the level of the study: Aged 18 to 49, the donors were two women and a few men.

CDR1 and CDR2 from the germline V gene are SGHAT and FQNNGV. V dropped 5 bases and J dropped 5 bases, with 9 bases sitting between them. The CDR3 covers 12 residues. TCRdb keeps only in-frame clones here, not all; method: immunoSEQ multiplex PCR. Here the sample spans roughly 2.6 million clones, over 85% being singletons. Source material: naive CD4+ T cells sorted from blood. Subset described: CD45RA+ positively selected. This TCR was sampled from a man aged 18 to 35 in good health. This chain uses TRBV11-2 with TRBJ2-5, with no clear D. The CDR3 spells CASSLLGETQYF. The CDR3, as DNA: TGTGCCAGCAGCCTTCTTGGGGAGACCCAGTACTTC.